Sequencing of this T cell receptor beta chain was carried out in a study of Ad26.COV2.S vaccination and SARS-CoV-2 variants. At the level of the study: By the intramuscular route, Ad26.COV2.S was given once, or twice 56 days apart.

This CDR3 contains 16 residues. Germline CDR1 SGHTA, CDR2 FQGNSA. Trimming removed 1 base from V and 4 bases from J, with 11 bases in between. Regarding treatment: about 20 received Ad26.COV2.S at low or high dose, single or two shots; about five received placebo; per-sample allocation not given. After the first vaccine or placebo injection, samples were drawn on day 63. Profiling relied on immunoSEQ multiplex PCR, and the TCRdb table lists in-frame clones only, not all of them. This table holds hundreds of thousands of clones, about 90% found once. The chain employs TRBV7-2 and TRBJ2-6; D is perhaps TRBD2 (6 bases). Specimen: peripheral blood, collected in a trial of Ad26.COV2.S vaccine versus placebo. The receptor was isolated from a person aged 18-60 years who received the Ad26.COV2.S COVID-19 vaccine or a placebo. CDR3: CASSLVGGVGANVLTF. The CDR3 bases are TGTGCCAGCAGCTTAGTAGGAGGGGTCGGGGCCAACGTCCTGACTTTC. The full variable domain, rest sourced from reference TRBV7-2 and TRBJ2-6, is GAGVSQSPSNKVTEKGKDVELRCDPISGHTALYWYRQSLGQGLEFLIYFQGNSAPDKSGLPSDRFSAERTGGSVSTLTIQRTQQEDSAVYLCASSLVGGVGANVLTFGAGSRLTVL.